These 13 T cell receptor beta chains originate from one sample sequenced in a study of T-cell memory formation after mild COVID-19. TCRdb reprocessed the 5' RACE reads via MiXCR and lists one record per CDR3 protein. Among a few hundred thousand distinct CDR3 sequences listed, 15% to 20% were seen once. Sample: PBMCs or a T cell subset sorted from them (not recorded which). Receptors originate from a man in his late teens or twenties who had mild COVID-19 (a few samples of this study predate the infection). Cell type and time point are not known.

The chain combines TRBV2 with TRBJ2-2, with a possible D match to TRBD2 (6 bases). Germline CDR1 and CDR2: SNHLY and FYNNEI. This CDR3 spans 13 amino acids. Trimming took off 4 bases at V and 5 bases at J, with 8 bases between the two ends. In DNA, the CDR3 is TGTGCCAGCAGTGGGGACTTTACCGGGGAGCTGTTTTTT. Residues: CASSGDFTGELFF.

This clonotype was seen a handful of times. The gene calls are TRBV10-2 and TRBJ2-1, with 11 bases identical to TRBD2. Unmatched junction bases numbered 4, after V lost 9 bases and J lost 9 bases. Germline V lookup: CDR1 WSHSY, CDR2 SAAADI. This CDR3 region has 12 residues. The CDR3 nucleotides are TGCGCCAGTACTAGCGGGGGACTTGAGCAGTTCTTC. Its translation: CASTSGGLEQFF.

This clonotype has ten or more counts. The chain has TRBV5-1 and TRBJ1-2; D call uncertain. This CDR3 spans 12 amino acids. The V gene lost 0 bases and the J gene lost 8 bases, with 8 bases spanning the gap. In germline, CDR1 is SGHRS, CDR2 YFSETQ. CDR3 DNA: TGCGCCAGCAGCTTGGGGGTTGGAGGCTACACCTTC. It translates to CASSLGVGGYTF.

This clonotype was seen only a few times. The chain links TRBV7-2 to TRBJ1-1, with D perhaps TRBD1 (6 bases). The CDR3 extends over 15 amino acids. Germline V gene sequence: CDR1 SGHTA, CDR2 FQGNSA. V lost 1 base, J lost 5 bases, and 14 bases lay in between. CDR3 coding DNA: TGTGCCAGCAGCTTAGAACGGGGGGCTGGAACTGAAGCTTTCTTT. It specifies CASSLERGAGTEAFF.

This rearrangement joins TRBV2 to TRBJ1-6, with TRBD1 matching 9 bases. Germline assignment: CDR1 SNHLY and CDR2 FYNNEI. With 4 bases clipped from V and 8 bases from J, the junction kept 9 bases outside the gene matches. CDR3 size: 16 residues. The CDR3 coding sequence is TGTGCCAGCAGTGCCCGGACAGGGGCCTACTATTCACCCCTCCACTTT. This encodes CASSARTGAYYSPLHF.

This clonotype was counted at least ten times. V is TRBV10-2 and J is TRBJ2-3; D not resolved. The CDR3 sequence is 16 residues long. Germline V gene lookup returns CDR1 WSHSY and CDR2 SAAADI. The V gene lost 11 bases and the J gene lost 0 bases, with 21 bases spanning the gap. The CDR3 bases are TGCGCCTCCCGGCGGCTGGCACCAGATAGCACAGATACGCAGTATTTT. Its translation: CASRRLAPDSTDTQYF.

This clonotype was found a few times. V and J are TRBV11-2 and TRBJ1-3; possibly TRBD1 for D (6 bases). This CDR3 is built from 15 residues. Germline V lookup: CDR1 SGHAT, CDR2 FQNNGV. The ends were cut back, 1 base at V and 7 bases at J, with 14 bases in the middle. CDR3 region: CASSLGPSGANTIYF. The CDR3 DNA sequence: TGTGCCAGCAGCTTAGGCCCCTCAGGGGCGAACACCATATATTTT.

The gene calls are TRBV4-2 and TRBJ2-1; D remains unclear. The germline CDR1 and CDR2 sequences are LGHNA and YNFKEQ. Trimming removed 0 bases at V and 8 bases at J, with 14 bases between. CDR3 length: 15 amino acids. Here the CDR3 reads CASSQEPGALDEQFF. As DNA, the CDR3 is TGTGCCAGCAGCCAAGAACCAGGAGCGCTCGATGAGCAGTTCTTC.

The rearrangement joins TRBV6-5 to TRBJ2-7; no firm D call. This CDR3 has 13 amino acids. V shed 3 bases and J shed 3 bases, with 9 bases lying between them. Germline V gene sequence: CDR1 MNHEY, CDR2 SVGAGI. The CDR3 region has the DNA TGTGCCAGCAGTTATTACCAAAACTACGAGCAGTACTTC. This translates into CASSYYQNYEQYF.

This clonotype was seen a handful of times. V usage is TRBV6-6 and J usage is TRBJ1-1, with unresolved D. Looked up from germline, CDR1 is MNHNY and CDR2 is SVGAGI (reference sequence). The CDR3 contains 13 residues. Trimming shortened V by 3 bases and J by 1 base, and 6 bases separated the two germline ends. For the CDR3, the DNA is TGTGCCAGCAGTTATGAGAAGAACACTGAAGCTTTCTTT. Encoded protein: CASSYEKNTEAFF.

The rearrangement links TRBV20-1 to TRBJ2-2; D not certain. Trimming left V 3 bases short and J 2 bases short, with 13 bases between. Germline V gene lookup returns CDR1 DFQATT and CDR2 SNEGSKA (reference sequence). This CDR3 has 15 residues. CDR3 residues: CSARRSNSNTGELFF. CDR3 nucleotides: TGCAGTGCTAGGCGGAGTAACTCCAACACCGGGGAGCTGTTTTTT.

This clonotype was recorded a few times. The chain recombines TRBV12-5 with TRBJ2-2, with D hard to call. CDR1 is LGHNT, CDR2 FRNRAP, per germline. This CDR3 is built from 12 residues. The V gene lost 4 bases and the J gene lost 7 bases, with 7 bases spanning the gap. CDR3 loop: CASGSTGGELFF. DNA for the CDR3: TGTGCTAGTGGTTCGACCGGCGGGGAGCTGTTTTTT.

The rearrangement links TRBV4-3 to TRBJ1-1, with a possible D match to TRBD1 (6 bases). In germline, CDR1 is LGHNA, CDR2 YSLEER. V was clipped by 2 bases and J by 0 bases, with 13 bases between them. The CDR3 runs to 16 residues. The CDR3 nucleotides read TGCGCCAGCAGCCAAAAGGGGGTAACTTTGAACACTGAAGCTTTCTTT. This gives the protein CASSQKGVTLNTEAFF.